This T cell receptor beta chain emerged from a study of patients and donors after allogeneic stem cell transplantation. TCRdb fed the RT-PCR reads into MiXCR, producing one record per CDR3 protein. Of 150,000 to 200,000 distinct CDR3 sequences in the sample, more than 20% were seen once. The germline gives CDR1 MGHDK, CDR2 SYGVNS. This CDR3 has 14 amino acids. The V and J ends lost 8 bases and 4 bases respectively, with 17 bases between them. The specimen sequenced was blood, either unsorted or a sorted T cell fraction (not recorded which). The chain employs TRBV25-1 and TRBJ1-2, with unresolved D. The receptor comes from a human donor who was either an allogeneic HSCT recipient or a stem cell or donor lymphocyte infusion donor (not recorded which). It is not recorded whose cells these are; they may come from a transplant donor. The CDR3 sequence is CASGSSIWGYGYTF. CDR3 coding DNA: TGTGCCAGCGGCTCCTCCATCTGGGGCTATGGCTACACCTTC.